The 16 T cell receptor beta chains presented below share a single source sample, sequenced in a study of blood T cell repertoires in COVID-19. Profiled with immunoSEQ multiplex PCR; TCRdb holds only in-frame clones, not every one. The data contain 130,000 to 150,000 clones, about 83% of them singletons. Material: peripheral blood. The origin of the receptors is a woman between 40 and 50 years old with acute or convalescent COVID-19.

The DNA of the CDR3 is TGTGCCAGCAGCTCGGCGGGGGTTGGCTACACCTTC. Amino acids: CASSSAGVGYTF. The gene calls are TRBV5-6 and TRBJ1-2, with D perhaps matching TRBD1 (5 bases). CDR1 and CDR2 (germline): SGHDT, YYEEEE. V lost 3 bases, J lost 7 bases, and 10 bases lay in between. This CDR3 has 12 residues.

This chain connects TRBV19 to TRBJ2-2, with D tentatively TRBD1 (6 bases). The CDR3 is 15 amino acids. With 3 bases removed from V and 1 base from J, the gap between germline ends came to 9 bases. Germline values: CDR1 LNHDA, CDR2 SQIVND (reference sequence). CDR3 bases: TGTGCCAGTAGTATCGTACAGGGGAACACCGGGGAGCTGTTTTTT. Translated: CASSIVQGNTGELFF.

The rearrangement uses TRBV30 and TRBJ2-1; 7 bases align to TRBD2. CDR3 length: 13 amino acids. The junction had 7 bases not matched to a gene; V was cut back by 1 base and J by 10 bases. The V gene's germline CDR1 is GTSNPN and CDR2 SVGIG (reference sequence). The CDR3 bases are TGTGCCTGGAGTGGACTAGCCCTTAGGGAGCAGTTCTTC. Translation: CAWSGLALREQFF.

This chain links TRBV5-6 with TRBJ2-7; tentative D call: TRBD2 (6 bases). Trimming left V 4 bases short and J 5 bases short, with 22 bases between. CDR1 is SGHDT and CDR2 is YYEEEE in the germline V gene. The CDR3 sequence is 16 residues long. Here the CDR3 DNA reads TGTGCCAGCAGCCCCAGTACCCGCGGGATCAGTAACGAGCAGTACTTC. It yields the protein CASSPSTRGISNEQYF.

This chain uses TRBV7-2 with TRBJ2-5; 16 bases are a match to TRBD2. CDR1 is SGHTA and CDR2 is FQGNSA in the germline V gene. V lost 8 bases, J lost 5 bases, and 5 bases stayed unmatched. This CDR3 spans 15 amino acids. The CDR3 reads CASEGTSGGAETQYF. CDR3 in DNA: TGTGCCAGCGAGGGGACTAGCGGGGGGGCGGAGACCCAGTACTTC.

The CDR3 loop reads CASSLTTDTQYF. The CDR3 DNA reads TGCGCCAGCAGTTTGACTACGGATACGCAGTATTTT. V and J are TRBV10-2 and TRBJ2-3, with D tentatively TRBD2 (5 bases). V dropped 5 bases and J dropped 6 bases, with 9 bases sitting between them. The CDR3 length is 12 residues. From germline, CDR1 is WSHSY and CDR2 SAAADI.

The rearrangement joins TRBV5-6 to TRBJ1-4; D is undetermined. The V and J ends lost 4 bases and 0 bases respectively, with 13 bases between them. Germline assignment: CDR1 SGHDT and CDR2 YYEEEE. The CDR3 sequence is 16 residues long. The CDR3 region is CASSEDTTATNEKLFF. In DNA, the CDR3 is TGTGCCAGCAGCGAAGACACGACCGCAACTAATGAAAAACTGTTTTTT. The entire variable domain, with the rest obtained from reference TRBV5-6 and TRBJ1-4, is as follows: DAGVTQSPTHLIKTRGQQVTLRCSPKSGHDTVSWYQQALGQGPQFIFQYYEEEERQRGNFPDRFSGHQFPNYSSELNVNALLLGDSALYLCASSEDTTATNEKLFFGSGTQLSVL.

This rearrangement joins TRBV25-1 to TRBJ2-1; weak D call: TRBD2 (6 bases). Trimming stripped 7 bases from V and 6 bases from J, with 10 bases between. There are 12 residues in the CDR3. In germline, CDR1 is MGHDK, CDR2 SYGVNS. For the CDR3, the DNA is TGTGCCAGCATGGGCGGGATCAATGAGCAGTTCTTC. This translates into CASMGGINEQFF.

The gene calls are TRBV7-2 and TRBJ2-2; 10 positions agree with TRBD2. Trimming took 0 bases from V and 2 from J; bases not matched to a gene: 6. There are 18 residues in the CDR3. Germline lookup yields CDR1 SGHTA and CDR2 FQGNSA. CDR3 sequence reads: CASSLALAGASNTGELFF. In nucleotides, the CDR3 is TGTGCCAGCAGCTTAGCGCTAGCGGGAGCGTCCAACACCGGGGAGCTGTTTTTT.

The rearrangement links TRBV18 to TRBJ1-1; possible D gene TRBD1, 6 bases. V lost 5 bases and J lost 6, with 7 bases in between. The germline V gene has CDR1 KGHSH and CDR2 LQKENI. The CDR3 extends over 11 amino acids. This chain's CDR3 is CASSRGSEAFF. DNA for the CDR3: TGTGCCAGCTCAAGGGGGTCTGAAGCTTTCTTT.

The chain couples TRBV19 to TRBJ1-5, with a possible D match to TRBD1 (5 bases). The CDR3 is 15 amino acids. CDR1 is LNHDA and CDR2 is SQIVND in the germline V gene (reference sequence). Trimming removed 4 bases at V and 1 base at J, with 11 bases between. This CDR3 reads CASSTFGASNQPQHF. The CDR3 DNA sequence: TGTGCCAGTAGTACATTTGGGGCGAGCAATCAGCCCCAGCATTTT.

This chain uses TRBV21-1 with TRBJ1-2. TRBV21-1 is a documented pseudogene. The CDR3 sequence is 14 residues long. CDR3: CASKRGATHRGYTF. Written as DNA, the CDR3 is TGTGCCAGCAAGCGGGGGGCTACACACCGCGGCTACACCTTC.

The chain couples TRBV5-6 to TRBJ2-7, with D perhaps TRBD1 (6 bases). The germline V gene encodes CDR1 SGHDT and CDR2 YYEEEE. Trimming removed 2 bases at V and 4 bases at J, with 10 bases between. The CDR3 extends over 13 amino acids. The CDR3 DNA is TGTGCCAGCAGCTTAGGGGGAGTTTACGAGCAGTACTTC. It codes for CASSLGGVYEQYF.

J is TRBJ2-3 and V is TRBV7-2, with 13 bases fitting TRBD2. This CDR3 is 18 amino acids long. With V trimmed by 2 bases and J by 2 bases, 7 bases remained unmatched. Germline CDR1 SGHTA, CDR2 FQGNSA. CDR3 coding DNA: TGTGCCAGCAGCTTATTGAGACTAGCGGGGGGTAACACAGATACGCAGTATTTT. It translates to CASSLLRLAGGNTDTQYF.

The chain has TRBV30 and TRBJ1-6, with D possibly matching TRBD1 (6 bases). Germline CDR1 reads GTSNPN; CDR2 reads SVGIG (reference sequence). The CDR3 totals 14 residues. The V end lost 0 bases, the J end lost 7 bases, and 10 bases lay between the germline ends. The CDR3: CAWSVWTVNSPLHF. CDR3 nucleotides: TGTGCCTGGAGTGTATGGACAGTCAATTCACCCCTCCACTTT.

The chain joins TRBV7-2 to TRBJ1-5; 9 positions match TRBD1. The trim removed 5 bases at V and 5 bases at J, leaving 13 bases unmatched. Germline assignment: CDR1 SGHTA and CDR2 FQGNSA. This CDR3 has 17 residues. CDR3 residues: CASSAQATGGRYQPQHF. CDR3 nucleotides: TGTGCCAGCAGCGCCCAGGCTACAGGGGGCCGATATCAGCCCCAGCATTTT.